The entry that follows covers one T cell receptor (beta chain) sequence. Antigen unknown. TCRdb reprocessed the RT-PCR reads with MiXCR, giving one entry per CDR3 protein. The table shows 590,000 or so distinct CDR3 sequences, with roughly 15% occurring only once. This entry belongs to a study of response to subunit inactivated influenza vaccine. Whole-study findings and limits: Each seasonal flu vaccination may recruit only limited new T cells, authors suggested.

Germline V gives CDR1 MNHEY, CDR2 SVGAGI. This CDR3 is built from 16 residues. V trimming: 2 bases; J trimming: 1 base; junction bases outside the gene matches: 4. This sequence was found in a man in his forties or fifties who received an inactivated influenza vaccine. This specimen consisted of PBMCs from blood, obtained approximately 15 days before vaccination. The chain combines TRBV6-5 with TRBJ2-1; 8 bases match TRBD2. CDR3 in DNA: TGTGCCAGCAGTTACATGGGCGGGGGGTCCTACAATGAGCAGTTCTTC. It yields the protein CASSYMGGGSYNEQFF.